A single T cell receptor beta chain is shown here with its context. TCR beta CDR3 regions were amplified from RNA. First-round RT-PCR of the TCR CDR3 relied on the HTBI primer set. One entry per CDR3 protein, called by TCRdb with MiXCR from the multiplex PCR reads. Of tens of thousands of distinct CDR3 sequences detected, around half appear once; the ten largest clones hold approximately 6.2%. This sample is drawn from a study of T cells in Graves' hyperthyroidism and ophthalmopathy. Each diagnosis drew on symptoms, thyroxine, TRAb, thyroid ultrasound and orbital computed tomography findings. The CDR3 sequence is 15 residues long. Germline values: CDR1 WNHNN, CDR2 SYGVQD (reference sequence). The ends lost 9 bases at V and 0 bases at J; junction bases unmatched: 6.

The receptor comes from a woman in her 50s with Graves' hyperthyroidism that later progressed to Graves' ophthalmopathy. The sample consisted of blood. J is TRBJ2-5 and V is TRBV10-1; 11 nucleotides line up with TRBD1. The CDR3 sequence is CASSPGQGDQETQYF. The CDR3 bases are TGCGCCAGTTCACCGGGACAGGGGGACCAAGAGACCCAGTACTTC.